The clone carrying this TCR beta chain was counted a few times. TCRdb reanalysed the 5' RACE reads using MiXCR and keeps one entry per CDR3 protein. The sample records a few hundred thousand distinct CDR3 sequences, over 3.5% being singletons. This record belongs to a study of T cells after yellow fever vaccination. The trim removed 2 bases at V and 5 bases at J, leaving 4 bases unmatched. The CDR3 covers 14 residues. The V gene's germline CDR1 is KGHDR and CDR2 SFDVKD. The V and J genes are TRBV24-1 and TRBJ2-5; 7 nucleotides align to TRBD1. This sequence was found in a man aged 18 to 30 who received the YFV17D yellow fever vaccine. The sequencing here drew on PBMCs, taken 5 days after the yellow fever booster vaccination. For the CDR3, the DNA is TGTGCCACCAGTGATTCCACAGGGGCGGAGACCCAGTACTTC. Amino acid sequence: CATSDSTGAETQYF.